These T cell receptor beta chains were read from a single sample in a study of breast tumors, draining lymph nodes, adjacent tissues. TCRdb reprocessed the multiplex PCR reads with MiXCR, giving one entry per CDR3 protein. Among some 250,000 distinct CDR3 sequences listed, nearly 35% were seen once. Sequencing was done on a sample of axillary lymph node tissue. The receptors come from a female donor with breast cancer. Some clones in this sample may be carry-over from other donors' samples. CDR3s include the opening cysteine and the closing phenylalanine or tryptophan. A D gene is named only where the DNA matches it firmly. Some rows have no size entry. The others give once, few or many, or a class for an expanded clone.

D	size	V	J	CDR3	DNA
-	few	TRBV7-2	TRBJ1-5	CASSLGPGVADTQHF	TGTGCCAGCAGCCTAGGACCAGGGGTCGCAGATACGCAGCATTTT
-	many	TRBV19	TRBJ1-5	CASTNTGKGQPQHF	TGTGCCAGTACCAATACAGGGAAAGGGCAGCCCCAGCATTTT
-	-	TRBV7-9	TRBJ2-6	CASRIDMGTGANVLTF	TGTGCCAGCAGAATAGATATGGGGACTGGGGCCAACGTCCTGACTTTC
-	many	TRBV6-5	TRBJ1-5	CASSSDWNQPQHF	TGTGCCAGCAGTTCAGACTGGAATCAGCCCCAGCATTTT
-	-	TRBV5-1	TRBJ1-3	CASSPGAGRRNTIYF	TGCGCCAGCAGCCCGGGGGCGGGGAGGAGAAACACCATATATTTT
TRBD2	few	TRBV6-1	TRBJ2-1	CASSEALTGLLGTSQFF	TGTGCCAGCAGTGAAGCGCTCACGGGGCTCCTCGGGACTAGCCAGTTCTTC
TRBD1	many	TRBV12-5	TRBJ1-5	CASGFGTGSLQHF	TGTGCTAGTGGTTTCGGGACAGGGTCTCTCCAGCATTTT
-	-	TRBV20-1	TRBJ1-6	CSASSEGGSPLHF	TGCAGTGCTTCCTCCGAGGGAGGGAGTCCCCTCCACTTT
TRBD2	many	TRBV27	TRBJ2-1	CASSLGGTSFGEQFF	TGTGCCAGCAGTTTAGGTGGGACTAGCTTTGGTGAGCAGTTCTTC
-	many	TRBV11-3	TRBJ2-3	CASSLDGEDTDTQYF	TGTGCCAGCAGCTTAGACGGGGAAGACACAGATACGCAGTATTTT
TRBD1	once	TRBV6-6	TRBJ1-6	CASTQGRDRSAYNSPLHF	TGTGCCAGCACCCAAGGTCGGGACAGGTCAGCCTATAATTCACCCCTCCACTTT
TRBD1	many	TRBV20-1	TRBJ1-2	CSARPWGQSYGYTF	TGCAGTGCTAGACCATGGGGACAGTCCTATGGCTACACCTTC
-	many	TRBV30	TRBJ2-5	CAWSVPGGKKTQYF	TGTGCCTGGAGTGTGCCCGGGGGCAAGAAGACCCAGTACTTC
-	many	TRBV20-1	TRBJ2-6	CSASLPGANVLTF	TGCAGTGCTAGCCTCCCGGGGGCCAACGTCCTGACTTTC
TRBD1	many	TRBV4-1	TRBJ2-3	CASRPIGQGNTDTQYF	TGCGCCAGCAGGCCTATTGGACAGGGGAACACAGATACGCAGTATTTT
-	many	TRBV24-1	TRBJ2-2	CATGAKGNTGELFF	TGTGCCACCGGGGCCAAGGGTAACACCGGGGAGCTGTTTTTT
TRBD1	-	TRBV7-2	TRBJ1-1	CASRGLQGLNTEAFF	TGTGCCAGCAGGGGCCTACAGGGGCTAAACACTGAAGCTTTCTTT
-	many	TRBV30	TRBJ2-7	CAWSSWSVTYEQYF	TGTGCCTGGAGTAGTTGGAGCGTCACCTACGAGCAGTACTTC
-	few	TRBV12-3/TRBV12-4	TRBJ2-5	CASSPPTGLQETQYF	TGTGCCAGCAGTCCCCCAACAGGGCTGCAAGAGACCCAGTACTTC
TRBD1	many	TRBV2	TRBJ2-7	CASSEGTGYEQYF	TGTGCCAGCAGTGAAGGGACAGGCTACGAGCAGTACTTC
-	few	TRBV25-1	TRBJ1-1	CASSELGDTEAFF	TGTGCCAGCAGTGAACTTGGGGACACTGAAGCTTTCTTT
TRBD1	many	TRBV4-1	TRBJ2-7	CASSQDSLRQGAYEQYF	TGCGCCAGCAGCCAAGATAGCTTGAGACAGGGGGCTTACGAGCAGTACTTC
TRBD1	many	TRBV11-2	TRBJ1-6	CASSFQGQNSPLHF	TGTGCCAGCAGCTTCCAGGGACAGAATTCACCCCTCCACTTT
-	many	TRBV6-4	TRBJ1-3	CASPRGGAGNTIYF	TGTGCCAGCCCAAGGGGGGGGGCCGGAAACACCATATATTTT
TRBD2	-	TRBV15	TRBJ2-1	CATSRSRTSGVNEQFF	TGTGCCACCAGCAGAAGTAGGACTAGCGGGGTAAATGAGCAGTTCTTC
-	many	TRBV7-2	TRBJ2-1	CASRFGLSSYNEQFF	TGTGCCAGCAGATTTGGCCTTAGCTCCTACAATGAGCAGTTCTTC
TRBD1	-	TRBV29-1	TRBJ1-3	CSAGEQGGRNTIYF	TGCAGCGCTGGAGAACAGGGGGGTAGAAACACCATATATTTT
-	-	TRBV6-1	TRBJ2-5	CARRTAAWGGETQYF	TGTGCCAGACGGACAGCAGCATGGGGGGGAGAGACCCAGTACTTC
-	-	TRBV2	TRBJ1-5	CASSEATGSRAFFGQGNQPQHF	-
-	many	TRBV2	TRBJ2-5	CASRTTANQETQYF	TGTGCCAGCAGGACCACAGCTAACCAAGAGACCCAGTACTTC
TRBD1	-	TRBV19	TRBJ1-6	CASSIGTGGVSPLHF	TGTGCCAGTAGTATCGGGACAGGGGGCGTTTCACCCCTCCACTTT
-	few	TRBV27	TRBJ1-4	CASSLVGLSNEKLFF	TGTGCCAGCAGTTTGGTGGGACTCTCTAATGAAAAACTGTTTTTT
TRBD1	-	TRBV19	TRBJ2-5	CASSTGTGLGETQYF	TGTGCCAGTAGTACCGGGACAGGGTTAGGAGAGACCCAGTACTTC
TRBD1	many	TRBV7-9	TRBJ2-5	CASSPGQGTGTQYF	TGTGCCAGCAGCCCGGGACAGGGGACGGGGACCCAGTACTTC
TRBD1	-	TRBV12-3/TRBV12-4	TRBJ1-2	CASSFGTGIYGYTF	TGTGCCAGCAGTTTCGGGACAGGGATCTATGGCTACACCTTC
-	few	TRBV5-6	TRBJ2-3	CASRDSQAARDTQYF	TGTGCCAGCAGAGACTCCCAGGCCGCGAGGGATACGCAGTATTTT
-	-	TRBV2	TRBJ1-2	CASVVDGNYGYTF	TGTGCCAGCGTAGTAGACGGGAACTATGGCTACACCTTC
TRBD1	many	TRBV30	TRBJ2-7	CAWVGQDRYEQYF	TGTGCCTGGGTAGGACAGGATCGATACGAGCAGTACTTC
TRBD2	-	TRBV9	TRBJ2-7	CASSPSGTPYEQYF	TGTGCCAGCAGTCCTAGCGGGACACCCTACGAGCAGTACTTC
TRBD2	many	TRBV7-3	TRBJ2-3	CASSLRERGIDTQYF	TGTGCCAGCAGCTTAAGGGAGCGGGGTATAGATACGCAGTATTTT
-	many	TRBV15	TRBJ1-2	CATSSGIGYTF	TGTGCCACCAGCAGCGGCATAGGCTACACCTTC
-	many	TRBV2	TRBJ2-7	CASSSGGAYEQYF	TGTGCCAGCAGTTCCGGAGGGGCTTACGAGCAGTACTTC
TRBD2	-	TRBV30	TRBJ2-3	CAWTRAGRVTDTQYF	TGTGCCTGGACCCGGGCCGGGAGGGTCACAGATACGCAGTATTTT
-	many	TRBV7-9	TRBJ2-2	CASSPSRGAGELFF	TGTGCCAGCAGCCCCTCAAGGGGGGCCGGGGAGCTGTTTTTT
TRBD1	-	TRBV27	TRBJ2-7	CASSSLGQGVFEQYF	TGTGCCAGCAGTTCACTCGGACAGGGGGTCTTCGAGCAGTACTTC
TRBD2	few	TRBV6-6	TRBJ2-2	CASSALGTSGGYPGELFF	TGTGCCAGCAGTGCCCTGGGGACTAGCGGGGGCTATCCCGGGGAGCTGTTTTTT
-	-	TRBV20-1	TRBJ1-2	CSARSGEKNYGYTF	TGCAGTGCTAGATCGGGGGAGAAGAACTACGGCTACACCTTC
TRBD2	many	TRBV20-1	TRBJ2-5	CSARGGLGRAGVETQYF	TGCAGTGCTAGAGGGGGCCTCGGTAGGGCGGGAGTAGAGACCCAGTACTTC